This T cell receptor (beta chain) was captured in a study of CD8 T cell repertoires and HIV-1 epitope variants. For the study at large: Tested: three Gag epitope families, Nef HW9 and YT9.

Sequencing used immunoSEQ multiplex PCR; TCRdb keeps in-frame clones, though not all of them. Among several thousand clones, 50% to 70% were seen once, and the ten largest hold around 40%. Trimming at V came to 0 bases and at J to 4 bases, leaving 13 bases not matched to a gene. The CDR3 runs to 18 residues. From germline, CDR1 is MGHDK and CDR2 SYGVNS. This clone turned up a few times. Its target is unknown. The V and J genes are TRBV25-1 and TRBJ1-1, with TRBD1 identical over 8 bases. The sequencing input was cultured CD8+ T cells derived from PBMCs. The sequence was obtained from a male donor with HIV. The CDR3 bases are TGTGCCAGCAGTGAATATTTAGTGACGGACAGGGACGGCACTGAAGCTTTCTTT. It codes for CASSEYLVTDRDGTEAFF.